A single sample is the source of the 26 T cell receptor beta chains below, sequenced in a study. One entry per CDR3 protein, called by TCRdb with MiXCR from the 5' RACE reads. The sample has 50,000 to 75,000 distinct CDR3 sequences; around a fifth are singletons. Source material: memory CD4+ T cells sorted from a lymph node. As to subset: memory CD4+ T cells, CD4+CD45RO+CD25-. The source is a female donor with breast cancer.

This clonotype showed up many times. The chain links TRBV5-1 to TRBJ1-1, with D unresolved. Per germline, CDR1 SGHRS and CDR2 YFSETQ. Trimming removed 5 bases at V and 0 bases at J, with 8 bases between. The CDR3 has 13 residues. CDR3 protein: CASRGVVNTEAFF. CDR3 bases: TGCGCCAGCAGAGGCGTAGTGAACACTGAAGCTTTCTTT.

The chain uses TRBV7-6 and TRBJ2-1, with D possibly TRBD2 on 5 matching bases. The V gene's germline CDR1 is SGHVS and CDR2 FNYEAQ. V was pared by 0 bases and J by 4 bases, with 10 bases between. The CDR3 runs to 15 residues. The CDR3 is CASSLALPGYNEQFF. Here the CDR3 DNA reads TGTGCCAGCAGCTTAGCGCTTCCGGGGTACAATGAGCAGTTCTTC.

This clonotype was picked up a small number of times. The V and J genes are TRBV29-1 and TRBJ1-2, with D perhaps TRBD1 (6 bases). Germline V gene data show CDR1 as SQVTM and CDR2 as ANQGSEA. V lost 4 bases, J lost 4 bases, and 16 bases lay in between. The CDR3 loop spans 14 amino acids. CDR3 sequence: CSVVGTPQAYGYTF. The CDR3 nucleotides are TGCAGCGTTGTAGGGACACCCCAGGCCTATGGCTACACCTTC.

This clonotype was found many times. This rearrangement joins TRBV6-5 to TRBJ1-6; 7 bases agree with TRBD1. Germline V gene lookup returns CDR1 MNHEY and CDR2 SVGAGI. The junction had 2 bases not matched to a gene; V was cut back by 8 bases and J by 4 bases. CDR3 length: 13 amino acids. The CDR3: CASWGQYNSPLHF. CDR3 DNA sequence: TGTGCCAGCTGGGGACAGTATAATTCACCCCTCCACTTT.

This clonotype was seen only a few times. The J gene is TRBJ2-1, the V gene TRBV7-2; 9 bases match TRBD2. This CDR3 contains 19 residues. Germline assignment: CDR1 SGHTA and CDR2 FQGNSA. Trimming cost V 5 bases and J 8 bases; bases outside gene matches: 22. CDR3 sequence: CASSRRSGVAGDLIHEQFF. As DNA, the CDR3 is TGTGCCAGCAGCAGAAGGTCGGGCGTAGCGGGAGATCTAATCCATGAGCAGTTCTTC.

The chain uses TRBV20-1 and TRBJ1-5; TRBD1 agrees at 7 bases. Germline assignment: CDR1 DFQATT and CDR2 SNEGSKA (reference sequence). The J segment lost 0 bases and the V segment lost 5 bases, leaving 16 bases of the junction unmatched. The CDR3 runs to 18 residues. For the CDR3, the DNA is TGCAGTGCTTTACGAGCCGGGACAGCGACCTATAGCAATCAGCCCCAGCATTTT. It encodes CSALRAGTATYSNQPQHF.

The chain has TRBV28 and TRBJ1-2; TRBD1 aligns across 8 bases. J was trimmed by 4 bases and V by 4 bases; bases with no gene match: 8. CDR1 and CDR2 (germline): MDHEN, SYDVKM. The CDR3 contains 15 residues. Here the CDR3 DNA reads TGTGCCAGCAGTTCCCCTAGCGGACAGGGCTATGGCTACACCTTC. Protein: CASSSPSGQGYGYTF.

This clonotype has ten or more counts. This chain joins TRBV6-1 and TRBJ2-7; perhaps TRBD2 as D (8 bases). CDR1 and CDR2 from the germline V gene are MNHNS and SASEGT. The CDR3 sequence is 13 residues long. Between the trimmed V and J ends, which lost 11 bases and 2 bases, there was a span of 16 bases. DNA of the CDR3: TGTGCCTGCGGGGGGCAGGGGGCCTACGAGCAGTACTTC. Protein: CACGGQGAYEQYF.

The chain links TRBV2 to TRBJ2-5; D uncertain. The CDR3 loop spans 11 amino acids. V lost 7 bases, J lost 5 bases, and 8 bases lay in between. CDR1 SNHLY and CDR2 FYNNEI come from the germline V gene. CDR3 in amino acids: CASMGSETQYF. The CDR3 bases are TGTGCCAGCATGGGCTCTGAGACCCAGTACTTC.

This clonotype was counted ten times or more. The genes are TRBV5-1 and TRBJ1-1, with 8 nucleotides matching TRBD1. J gave up 4 bases and V 6 bases, and 8 bases lay outside the gene matches. Per the germline V gene, CDR1 is SGHRS and CDR2 is YFSETQ. This CDR3 has 14 amino acids. CDR3 sequence reads: CASTLDRVGTEAFF. CDR3 coding DNA: TGCGCCAGCACTTTGGACAGGGTCGGCACTGAAGCTTTCTTT.

This CDR3 is CASSLSAGGYYNEQFF. The CDR3 region has the DNA TGTGCCAGCAGCCTTTCAGCGGGAGGCTACTACAATGAGCAGTTCTTC. The chain recombines TRBV11-3 with TRBJ2-1; 9 bases line up with TRBD2. Germline-derived CDR1 and CDR2 are SGHNT and YENEEA. This CDR3 has 16 amino acids. V shed 5 bases, J shed 3 bases, and the junction held 8 bases outside the gene matches.

A note on this clonotype: Lacking the conserved final phenylalanine or tryptophan, this CDR3 likely reflects a read error. The gene calls are TRBV5-3 and TRBJ1-1; 8 bases are shared with TRBD1. TRBV5-3 is an open reading frame whose function is uncertain. The CDR3 has 17 residues. The trim removed 3 bases at V and 0 bases at J, leaving 10 bases unmatched. DNA of the CDR3: TGTGCCAGAAGCTGGGGACAGGAGGACCTTGTGAACACTGAAGCTTTCTCT. Translated: CARSWGQEDLVNTEAFS.

J is TRBJ2-6 and V is TRBV7-8; D perhaps matches TRBD1 (5 bases). V gave up 5 bases and J gave up 0 bases, with 17 bases separating them. The CDR3 covers 18 residues. CDR1 is SGHVS, CDR2 FQNEAQ, per germline. The CDR3 DNA is TGTGCCAGCAGCCTAGGTTACAGGAGCTACTCTGGGGCCAACGTCCTGACTTTC. This sequence encodes CASSLGYRSYSGANVLTF.

This clonotype was observed a few times. This chain links TRBV4-1 with TRBJ2-7; 8 nucleotides match TRBD2. The germline V gene encodes CDR1 MGHRA and CDR2 YSYEKL. The CDR3 contains 17 residues. Trimming cost V 2 bases and J 3 bases; bases outside gene matches: 12. The CDR3 DNA reads TGCGCCAGCAGCCAAATCCCAGCGAGCGGGGGCCTCTACGAGCAGTACTTC. Its protein product is CASSQIPASGGLYEQYF.

The chain uses TRBV7-2 and TRBJ1-1; maybe TRBD1 (5 bases). V lost 5 bases and J 1 base, leaving 14 bases between the germline ends. Germline CDR1 and CDR2: SGHTA and FQGNSA. The CDR3 consists of 15 residues. Here the CDR3 DNA reads TGTGCCAGCAGCACCTACAGGCAACGGAACACTGAAGCTTTCTTT. Its protein is CASSTYRQRNTEAFF.

This clonotype was observed at least ten times. The chain employs TRBV12-3 or TRBV12-4 and TRBJ2-5; D is unclear. The germline V and J ends were trimmed by 1 base and 5 bases, with 5 bases remaining between them. The CDR3 length is 12 residues. CDR3 DNA: TGTGCCAGCAGTTTAGGTGCGGAGACCCAGTACTTC. Its translation: CASSLGAETQYF.

V and J are TRBV6-6 and TRBJ2-7; 7 bases are a match to TRBD1. Germline lookup yields CDR1 MNHNY and CDR2 SVGAGI (reference sequence). The ends lost 7 bases at V and 4 bases at J; junction bases unmatched: 16. The CDR3 is made up of 16 amino acids. The CDR3 is CASTNNPGQISYEQYF. The CDR3 region has the DNA TGTGCCAGCACGAATAACCCGGGACAGATAAGTTACGAGCAGTACTTC.

Turning to this clonotype: A much larger clone sits a single nucleotide away, making a read error possible. V gene TRBV20-1 combines with J gene TRBJ2-3, with D possibly TRBD2 on 5 matching bases. CDR1 and CDR2 from the germline V gene are DFQATT and SNEGSKA (reference sequence). This CDR3 region has 16 residues. CDR3 region: CCARDLLASPTDTQYF. The CDR3, as DNA: TGCTGTGCTAGAGATCTTTTGGCTAGCCCCACAGATACGCAGTATTTT.

As for this clonotype: The junction departs from the called germline gene at one end, perhaps through a read error. V usage is TRBV6-5 and J usage is TRBJ2-3; no reliable D call. Germline V gene data show CDR1 as MNHEY and CDR2 as SVGAGI. This CDR3 contains 11 residues. Here the CDR3 reads CASSFTDTRYF. The CDR3 DNA reads as TGTGCCAGCAGTTTTACAGATACGCGGTATTTT.

The chain has TRBV6-5 and TRBJ1-2; tentative D call: TRBD1 (5 bases). CDR1 and CDR2 from the germline V gene are MNHEY and SVGAGI. This CDR3 comprises 14 residues. Trimming shortened V by 4 bases and J by 5 bases, and 14 bases separated the two germline ends. The CDR3 nucleotides read TGTGCCAGCAGTTCCAGTACAGGAGAATATGGCTACACCTTC. Its protein product is CASSSSTGEYGYTF.

This clonotype has ten or more counts. V and J are TRBV5-1 and TRBJ2-7; TRBD2 matches 9 bases. V dropped 5 bases and J dropped 5; count of bases not matched to a gene: 5. In germline, CDR1 is SGHRS, CDR2 YFSETQ. The CDR3 has 13 residues. The CDR3 region has the DNA TGCGCCAGCAGAATAGCGGGAGTCGACGAGCAGTACTTC. Its protein product is CASRIAGVDEQYF.

This clonotype has a handful of counts. The chain has TRBV20-1 and TRBJ1-1; D gene uncertain. The CDR3 has 13 amino acids. Germline CDR1 reads DFQATT; CDR2 reads SNEGSKA (reference sequence). Trimming pared 0 bases from V and 0 bases from J, leaving 5 bases between. CDR3 DNA: TGCAGTGCTAGAGAACAGTTGAACACTGAAGCTTTCTTT. Residues: CSAREQLNTEAFF.

The V and J genes are TRBV5-1 and TRBJ2-7, with TRBD2 matching 7 bases. Germline loops: CDR1 SGHRS, CDR2 YFSETQ. This CDR3 spans 13 amino acids. The V gene end was trimmed by 4 bases and the J gene end by 3 bases; junction bases not matched to a gene: 4. The CDR3 protein is CASSAGALYEQYF. The CDR3 nucleotides read TGCGCCAGCAGCGCGGGAGCCCTCTACGAGCAGTACTTC.

This clonotype occurred many times. V and J are TRBV6-6 and TRBJ2-3; D is undetermined. Per the germline V gene, CDR1 is MNHNY and CDR2 is SVGAGI (reference sequence). The CDR3 is 14 residues long. V was cut by 7 bases and J by 0 bases, with 11 bases left in between. CDR3 sequence: CASKPTVSTDTQYF. The CDR3, as DNA: TGTGCCAGCAAACCGACGGTCAGCACAGATACGCAGTATTTT.

The chain carries TRBV6-5 and TRBJ2-3; 13 bases match TRBD2. The CDR3 is 16 amino acids. Germline assignment: CDR1 MNHEY and CDR2 SVGAGI. V dropped 6 bases and J dropped 6; count of bases not matched to a gene: 9. CDR3 sequence reads: CASRPGLAGLGDTQYF. DNA of the CDR3: TGTGCCAGCAGGCCGGGACTAGCGGGGCTAGGTGATACGCAGTATTTT.

In its sample, this clonotype was seen a few times. A much larger clone differs by one base, so this may be a read error. The gene calls are TRBV7-2 and TRBJ2-1; perhaps TRBD2 as D (5 bases). The CDR3 runs to 13 residues. Germline V gives CDR1 SGHTA, CDR2 FQGNSA. V was clipped by 10 bases and J by 6 bases, with 16 bases between them. CDR3 nucleotides: TGTGCCAAGGGAGACTACCTCCTCAATGAGCAGTTCTTC. Residues: CAKGDYLLNEQFF. Looking up the rest from reference TRBV7-2 and TRBJ2-1 gives the full variable domain: GAGVSQSPSNKVTEKGKDVELRCDPISGHTALYWYRQSLGQGLEFLIYFQGNSAPDKSGLPSDRFSAERTGGSVSTLTIQRTQQEDSAVYLCAKGDYLLNEQFFGPGTRLTVL.